Each of the 25 T cell receptor beta chains below was sequenced from the same sample in a study of beta chain features in type 1 diabetes. Expressed TCRB transcripts were sequenced because the entire RNA isolate underwent reverse transcription. Profiled with immunoSEQ multiplex PCR; TCRdb holds only in-frame clones, not every one. The sample lists hundreds of thousands of clones; around 15% were seen once. Specimen: naive CD4+ T cells from blood. Source of these receptors: a man aged 18 to 30 in good health.

This clone has more than one count but fewer than ten. This chain joins TRBV4-1 and TRBJ2-7; 7 nucleotides align to TRBD2. V shed 4 bases, J shed 6 bases, and the junction held 15 bases outside the gene matches. Germline V gene lookup returns CDR1 MGHRA and CDR2 YSYEKL. CDR3 length equals 16 residues. The CDR3 sequence is CASSPTAGGGPVEQYF. The CDR3 DNA follows: TGCGCCAGCAGCCCCACCGCCGGGGGAGGGCCGGTCGAGCAGTACTTC.

This clone was detected a few times. The V and J genes are TRBV7-3 and TRBJ2-6; the D is unclear. Germline CDR1 and CDR2: SGHTA and FQGTGA. The V end lost 1 base, the J end lost 2 bases, and 3 bases lay between the germline ends. The CDR3 has 14 residues. The CDR3, as DNA: TGTGCCAGCAGCTTAATTCCTGGGGCCAACGTCCTGACTTTC. It specifies CASSLIPGANVLTF.

The chain is built from TRBV11-2 and TRBJ2-3; D is uncertain. Between the trimmed V and J ends, which lost 2 bases and 6 bases, there was a span of 9 bases. Germline loops: CDR1 SGHAT, CDR2 FQNNGV. The CDR3 runs 13 residues. CDR3 nucleotides: TGTGCCAGCAGCTTATTCGTAGAGGATACGCAGTATTTT. Amino acid sequence: CASSLFVEDTQYF. Combining the CDR3 with reference TRBV11-2 and TRBJ2-3 gives the whole variable domain EAGVAQSPRYKIIEKRQSVAFWCNPISGHATLYWYQQILGQGPKLLIQFQNNGVVDDSQLPKDRFSAERLKGVDSTLKIQPAKLEDSAVYLCASSLFVEDTQYFGPGTRLTVL.

This clone has only a few counts. V usage is TRBV4-1 and J usage is TRBJ1-1; TRBD1 might be the D (5 bases). V was cut by 4 bases and J by 6 bases, with 27 bases left in between. The CDR3 length is 18 residues. Germline V gives CDR1 MGHRA, CDR2 YSYEKL. This CDR3 is CASSPWAWTLGGDPEAFF. CDR3 DNA sequence: TGCGCCAGCAGCCCTTGGGCTTGGACGTTGGGCGGGGACCCTGAAGCTTTCTTT.

This chain joins TRBV4-2 and TRBJ1-4; no clear D. Germline V lookup: CDR1 LGHNA, CDR2 YNFKEQ. There are 14 residues in the CDR3. V lost 4 bases and J lost 2, with 8 bases in between. The CDR3 here is CASSPPRTNEKLFF. The CDR3 bases are TGTGCCAGCAGCCCGCCAAGGACTAATGAAAAACTGTTTTTT.

This clone was detected a few times. The V gene is TRBV9, the J gene TRBJ2-1, with 11 bases matching TRBD2. Germline V lookup: CDR1 SGDLS, CDR2 YYNGEE. The ends lost 3 bases at V and 2 bases at J; junction bases unmatched: 4. The CDR3 sequence is 16 residues long. CDR3 residues: CASSERLAGTYNEQFF. CDR3 coding DNA: TGTGCCAGCAGCGAAAGACTAGCGGGGACCTACAATGAGCAGTTCTTC.

This clone was seen a handful of times. The genes are TRBV5-1 and TRBJ2-7; 8 nucleotides line up with TRBD1. J was trimmed by 7 bases and V by 4 bases; bases with no gene match: 10. The CDR3 spans 14 residues. Germline loops: CDR1 SGHRS, CDR2 YFSETQ. The CDR3 sequence is CASSKGQAGLEQYF. The CDR3 DNA reads TGCGCCAGCAGCAAGGGACAGGCCGGGTTGGAGCAGTACTTC. Looking up the rest from reference TRBV5-1 and TRBJ2-7 gives the full variable domain: KAGVTQTPRYLIKTRGQQVTLSCSPISGHRSVSWYQQTPGQGLQFLFEYFSETQRNKGNFPGRFSGRQFSNSRSEMNVSTLELGDSALYLCASSKGQAGLEQYFGPGTRLTVT.

Only a few counts were recorded for this clone. This sequence joins TRBV7-2 and TRBJ2-7; D remains unclear. Trimming cost V 1 base and J 3 bases, with 13 bases left between them. This CDR3 has 15 amino acids. Germline V lookup: CDR1 SGHTA, CDR2 FQGNSA. The CDR3: CASSLDRSVGYEQYF. CDR3 nucleotides: TGTGCCAGCAGCTTAGATCGGTCGGTAGGCTACGAGCAGTACTTC.

This clone was observed at least ten times. This sequence joins TRBV10-3 and TRBJ2-3; TRBD2 matches 8 bases. The CDR3 has 15 residues. The V segment lost 6 bases and the J segment 2 bases; nucleotides outside the gene matches: 7. CDR1 and CDR2 from the germline V gene are ENHRY and SYGVKD. The CDR3 coding sequence is TGTGCCATCAGCGCTTCGGGGGGGCCCACAGATACGCAGTATTTT. As protein: CAISASGGPTDTQYF.

The chain joins TRBV28 to TRBJ2-3; no reliable D call. The CDR3 covers 13 residues. The V end lost 4 bases, the J end lost 3 bases, and 8 bases lay between the germline ends. CDR1 is MDHEN, CDR2 SYDVKM, per germline. CDR3 DNA sequence: TGTGCCAGCAGTTGGGCAGAAACAGATACGCAGTATTTT. Translated, it gives CASSWAETDTQYF. The entire variable domain, with the rest obtained from reference TRBV28 and TRBJ2-3, is as follows: DVKVTQSSRYLVKRTGEKVFLECVQDMDHENMFWYRQDPGLGLRLIYFSYDVKMKEKGDIPEGYSVSREKKERFSLILESASTNQTSMYLCASSWAETDTQYFGPGTRLTVL.

This clone was observed a few times. The chain is built from TRBV5-1 and TRBJ2-7; TRBD2 aligns across 10 bases. Germline V gives CDR1 SGHRS, CDR2 YFSETQ. The CDR3 spans 14 residues. V was clipped by 1 base and J by 2 bases; unmatched bases: 0. The CDR3 sequence: CASSLSGGAYEQYF. DNA for the CDR3: TGCGCCAGCAGCTTGAGCGGGGGGGCCTACGAGCAGTACTTC.

The rearrangement links TRBV15 to TRBJ2-1; TRBD1 matches at 9 bases. The germline CDR1 and CDR2 sequences are LNHNV and YYDKDF (reference sequence). With 0 bases clipped from V and 9 bases from J, the junction kept 9 bases outside the gene matches. CDR3 length equals 16 residues. This CDR3 is CATSREPRQGESEQFF. CDR3 nucleotides: TGTGCCACCAGCAGAGAACCGAGACAGGGGGAAAGTGAGCAGTTCTTC.

This rearrangement joins TRBV29-1 to TRBJ2-1; no clear D. Per the germline V gene, CDR1 is SQVTM and CDR2 is ANQGSEA. V lost 6 bases and J lost 3, with 12 bases in between. There are 13 residues in the CDR3. Here the CDR3 reads CSVARPDYNEQFF. The CDR3 DNA reads as TGCAGCGTCGCTCGACCGGACTACAATGAGCAGTTCTTC.

This chain joins TRBV19 and TRBJ2-5; possibly TRBD1 for D (6 bases). Germline V lookup: CDR1 LNHDA, CDR2 SQIVND (reference sequence). V lost 1 base to trimming and J lost 6 bases, with 18 bases between them. The CDR3 extends over 16 amino acids. For the CDR3, the DNA is TGTGCCAGTAGTATAGGTCCAGGGGCGTTGGGAAAGACCCAGTACTTC. Protein: CASSIGPGALGKTQYF. Based on the CDR3 plus reference TRBV19 and TRBJ2-5, the full variable domain is DGGITQSPKYLFRKEGQNVTLSCEQNLNHDAMYWYRQDPGQGLRLIYYSQIVNDFQKGDIAEGYSVSREKKESFPLTVTSAQKNPTAFYLCASSIGPGALGKTQYFGPGTRLLVL.

This rearrangement joins TRBV19 to TRBJ1-5; no clear D gene. The CDR3 contains 14 residues. V lost 6 bases to trimming and J lost 2 bases, with 11 bases between them. Germline lookup yields CDR1 LNHDA and CDR2 SQIVND (reference sequence). The CDR3 spells CASSPGMGNQPQHF. The CDR3 DNA sequence: TGTGCCAGTAGCCCCGGGATGGGCAATCAGCCCCAGCATTTT.

In its sample, this clone was seen many times. V gene TRBV10-3 combines with J gene TRBJ2-5; D not resolved. Germline V gives CDR1 ENHRY, CDR2 SYGVKD. This CDR3 contains 11 residues. V was pared by 0 bases and J by 4 bases, with 0 bases between. CDR3 residues: CAISESETQYF. The CDR3 nucleotides read TGTGCCATCAGTGAGTCAGAGACCCAGTACTTC.

The J gene is TRBJ2-2, the V gene TRBV6-5; possibly TRBD2 for D (5 bases). The CDR3 sequence is 14 residues long. CDR1 is MNHEY and CDR2 is SVGAGI in the germline V gene. The germline V and J ends were trimmed by 8 bases and 0 bases, with 10 bases remaining between them. CDR3 DNA: TGTGCCAGCGGGAGCGGACCGAACACCGGGGAGCTGTTTTTT. Its translation is CASGSGPNTGELFF.

The chain has TRBV7-2 and TRBJ2-7, with 8 bases aligning to TRBD2. Germline trimming cut 1 base from V and 3 bases from J; bases unmatched to any gene: 5. There are 15 residues in the CDR3. CDR1 is SGHTA and CDR2 is FQGNSA in the germline V gene. CDR3: CASSLVAGGVYEQYF. DNA for the CDR3: TGTGCCAGCAGCTTAGTGGCGGGAGGAGTCTACGAGCAGTACTTC.

This clone has only a few counts. This chain joins TRBV10-3 and TRBJ2-2; D call uncertain. There are 14 residues in the CDR3. Trimming shortened V by 5 bases and J by 4 bases, and 11 bases separated the two germline ends. Per germline, CDR1 ENHRY and CDR2 SYGVKD. The CDR3 spells CAISPLDPTGELFF. For the CDR3, the DNA is TGTGCCATCAGTCCGCTTGACCCCACCGGGGAGCTGTTTTTT.

Regarding this clone: This same CDR3 is encoded by further DNA sequences in the sample. V usage is TRBV29-1 and J usage is TRBJ1-5; TRBD1 matches at 10 bases. V shed 6 bases, J shed 7 bases, and the junction held 3 bases outside the gene matches. The germline gives CDR1 SQVTM, CDR2 ANQGSEA. CDR3 length: 12 residues. This CDR3 is CSVETGGQPQHF. The CDR3 bases are TGCAGCGTCGAGACAGGGGGCCAGCCCCAGCATTTT. The entire variable domain, with the rest obtained from reference TRBV29-1 and TRBJ1-5, is as follows: SAVISQKPSRDICQRGTSLTIQCQVDSQVTMMFWYRQQPGQSLTLIATANQGSEATYESGFVIDKFPISRPNLTFSTLTVSNMSPEDSSIYLCSVETGGQPQHFGDGTRLSIL.

This clone was counted only a few times. Other DNA sequences in the sample encode the same CDR3. CDR3 residues: CASSLTTGGTEAFF. CDR3 DNA sequence: TGTGCCAGCAGCTTAACGACAGGGGGCACTGAAGCTTTCTTT. V gene TRBV7-9 combines with J gene TRBJ1-1, with 9 bases lining up with TRBD1. This CDR3 is 14 amino acids long. V trimming: 2 bases; J trimming: 4 bases; junction bases outside the gene matches: 2. Germline values: CDR1 SEHNR, CDR2 FQNEAQ (reference sequence).

The J gene is TRBJ1-1, the V gene TRBV14; D is unclear. The CDR3 length is 12 residues. V lost 2 bases and J 1 base, leaving 2 bases between the germline ends. CDR1 and CDR2 from the germline V gene are SGHDN and FVKESK. The CDR3 coding sequence is TGTGCCAGCAGCCAAAGGAACACTGAAGCTTTCTTT. Translated: CASSQRNTEAFF.

This clone was counted only a few times. This chain connects TRBV7-2 to TRBJ1-2; 11 nucleotides agree with TRBD1. The germline V gene has CDR1 SGHTA and CDR2 FQGNSA. The V gene end was trimmed by 5 bases and the J gene end by 4 bases; junction bases not matched to a gene: 15. CDR3 length equals 18 residues. CDR3 nucleotide sequence: TGTGCCAGCAGCCGATCGGACAGGGGGCTTAGGTCGTCCTATGGCTACACCTTC. It codes for CASSRSDRGLRSSYGYTF.

V and J are TRBV6-5 and TRBJ2-7; possible D gene TRBD1, 5 bases. The CDR3 totals 13 residues. V gave up 2 bases and J gave up 2 bases, with 7 bases separating them. CDR1 and CDR2 from the germline V gene are MNHEY and SVGAGI. In DNA form, the CDR3 reads TGTGCCAGCAGTTACGCCAGGGCCTACGAGCAGTACTTC. Translating it yields CASSYARAYEQYF.

This clone was recorded a few times. Other DNA sequences from this sample encode an identical CDR3 as well. The chain recombines TRBV29-1 with TRBJ2-5; 7 bases are shared with TRBD1. Trimming cost V 7 bases and J 1 base; bases outside gene matches: 9. CDR3 length equals 14 residues. Per the germline V gene, CDR1 is SQVTM and CDR2 is ANQGSEA. CDR3 in amino acids: CSGQTGTLQETQYF. CDR3 nucleotide sequence: TGCAGCGGTCAGACAGGGACGCTCCAAGAGACCCAGTACTTC.